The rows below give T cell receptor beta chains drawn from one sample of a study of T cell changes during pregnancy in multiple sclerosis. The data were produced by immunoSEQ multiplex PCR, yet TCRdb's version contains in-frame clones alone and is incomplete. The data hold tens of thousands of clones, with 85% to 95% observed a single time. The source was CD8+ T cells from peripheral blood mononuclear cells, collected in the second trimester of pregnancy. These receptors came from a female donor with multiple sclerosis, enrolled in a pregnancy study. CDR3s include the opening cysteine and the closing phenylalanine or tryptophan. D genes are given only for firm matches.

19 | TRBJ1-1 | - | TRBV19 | TGTGCCAGTAGTACCCCTCCCCCCCTGCGACAGATAGACGACACTGAAGCTTTCTTT | CASSTPPPLRQIDDTEAFF
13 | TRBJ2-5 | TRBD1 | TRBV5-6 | TGTGCCACGGGGACAGGTAAAAAAGAGACCCAGTACTTC | CATGTGKKETQYF
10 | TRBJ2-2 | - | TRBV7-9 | TGTGCTACCTGGCCCGGGGAGCTGTTTTTT | CATWPGELFF
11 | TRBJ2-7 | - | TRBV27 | TGTGCCAGCAGCTCGGGTTACGAGCAGTACTTC | CASSSGYEQYF
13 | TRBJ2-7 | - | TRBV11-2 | TGTGCCAGCAGCACCTCAAGGGGTACAGAGCAGTACTTC | CASSTSRGTEQYF
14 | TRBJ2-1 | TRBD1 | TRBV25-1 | TGTGCCAGCAGGAGGGACAGCGATTACAATGAGCAGTTCTTC | CASRRDSDYNEQFF
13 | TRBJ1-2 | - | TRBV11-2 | TGTGCCAGCAGCTTAGGGGCCGACTATGGCTACACCTTC | CASSLGADYGYTF
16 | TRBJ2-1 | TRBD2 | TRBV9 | TGTGCCAGCAGCGCCATCTCGGGACTAGCGGGCAATGAGCAGTTCTTC | CASSAISGLAGNEQFF
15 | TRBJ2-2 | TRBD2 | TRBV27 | TGTGCCAGCAGTCCCGGACTAGCGGGAGCCGGGGAGCTGTTTTTT | CASSPGLAGAGELFF
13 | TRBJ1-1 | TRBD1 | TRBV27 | TGTGCCAGCCGACAGGGGGCGAACACTGAAGCTTTCTTT | CASRQGANTEAFF
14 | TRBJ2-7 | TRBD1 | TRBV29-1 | TGCAGCGCCACGATCGGGACAGGGGCCTACGAGCAGTACTTC | CSATIGTGAYEQYF
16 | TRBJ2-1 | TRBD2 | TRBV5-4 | TGTGCCAGCAGCCTAAAGCGGGAGGCAGCTTACAATGAGCAGTTCTTC | CASSLKREAAYNEQFF
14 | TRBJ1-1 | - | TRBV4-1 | TGCGCCAGCAGCCACTTTACAGGGAACACTGAAGCTTTCTTT | CASSHFTGNTEAFF
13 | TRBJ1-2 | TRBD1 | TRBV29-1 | TGCAGCGTTTGGGCAGGGGGCAGAGATGGCTACACCTTC | CSVWAGGRDGYTF
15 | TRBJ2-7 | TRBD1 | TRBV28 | TGTGCCAGCAGCCGCCACAGGGGGCGCCCCTACGAGCAGTACTTC | CASSRHRGRPYEQYF
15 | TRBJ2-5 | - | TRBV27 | TGTGCCAGCAGTTTATCAGGGGCACCCCAAGAGACCCAGTACTTC | CASSLSGAPQETQYF
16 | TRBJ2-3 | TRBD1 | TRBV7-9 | TGTGCCAGCAGCCAAACAGGGGGCGTTGGCACAGATACGCAGTATTTT | CASSQTGGVGTDTQYF
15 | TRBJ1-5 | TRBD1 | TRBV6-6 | TGTGCCAGCAGTTACCCGGACAGGGAAAATCAGCCCCAGCATTTT | CASSYPDRENQPQHF
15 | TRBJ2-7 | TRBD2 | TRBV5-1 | TGCGCCAGCAGGGAAGGACTAGCGGGATCGGACGAGCAGTACTTC | CASREGLAGSDEQYF